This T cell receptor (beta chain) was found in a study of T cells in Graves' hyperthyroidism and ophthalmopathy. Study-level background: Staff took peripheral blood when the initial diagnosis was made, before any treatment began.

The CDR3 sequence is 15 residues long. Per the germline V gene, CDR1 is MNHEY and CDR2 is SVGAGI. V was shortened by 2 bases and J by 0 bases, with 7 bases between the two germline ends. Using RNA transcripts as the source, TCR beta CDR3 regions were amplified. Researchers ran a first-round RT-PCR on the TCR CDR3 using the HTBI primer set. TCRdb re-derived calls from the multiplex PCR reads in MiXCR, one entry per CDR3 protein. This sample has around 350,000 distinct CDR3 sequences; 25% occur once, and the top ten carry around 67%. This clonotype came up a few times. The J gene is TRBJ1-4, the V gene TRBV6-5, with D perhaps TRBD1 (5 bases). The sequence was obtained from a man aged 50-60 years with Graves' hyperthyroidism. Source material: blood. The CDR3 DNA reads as TGTGCCAGCAGTTACCGGGGGGCAACTAATGAAAAACTGTTTTTT. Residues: CASSYRGATNEKLFF.